The clone carrying this T cell receptor beta chain was seen once. Its antigen is unknown. This sample stems from a study of T cell responses to AZD1222 COVID-19 vaccine. Trimming took off 2 bases at V and 0 bases at J, with 10 bases between the two ends. Germline CDR1 reads LGHNA; CDR2 reads YNFKEQ. The CDR3 sequence is 16 residues long. TCRdb's table, derived via immunoSEQ multiplex PCR, lists solely in-frame clones and lacks some. This table has about 180,000 clones, around 90% appearing once. Study conclusions and caveats: Across the whole spike, CD4 TCRs peaked at regions 160-218 and 743-854. A rise in Spike-specific TCR breadth and depth followed two AZD1222 doses. Repertoire samples came only from after the peak T cell response.

The sequence came from an adult who received the AZD1222 COVID-19 vaccine. The specimen was peripheral blood, collected 28 days after the second AZD1222 dose. V usage is TRBV4-2 and J usage is TRBJ1-4, with D uncertain. The CDR3 nucleotides read TGTGCCAGCAGCCAATACCAGGATGCAACTAATGAAAAACTGTTTTTT. It specifies CASSQYQDATNEKLFF.